The sequence of this T cell receptor (beta chain) was determined in a study of T cells in Graves' hyperthyroidism and ophthalmopathy. The CDR3 regions of TCR beta were amplified from RNA transcripts. A first-round RT-PCR of the TCR CDR3 used the HTBI primer set. TCRdb fed the multiplex PCR reads into MiXCR, producing one record per CDR3 protein. Counted here are about 420,000 distinct CDR3 sequences, approximately 15% occurring once; the ten biggest clones make up about 5%. Turning to this clonotype: Being one base from a much bigger clone, this may be a read error.

Germline assignment: CDR1 MNHEY and CDR2 SMNVEV (reference sequence). This CDR3 is 17 amino acids long. Specimen: blood. The TCR was taken from a young woman with Graves' hyperthyroidism. V is TRBV27 and J is TRBJ1-1; 7 bases line up with TRBD1. This chain's CDR3 is CASSFYPPTGENTKAFF. The DNA for the CDR3 is TGTGCCAGCAGTTTCTATCCCCCTACAGGGGAGAACACTAAAGCTTTCTTT.